This TCR beta chain was obtained from a study of blood T cells in healthy people across ages (dated by TCRdb to about 2015). In terms of the full investigation: In model experiments, roughly one uniquely barcoded TCR beta cDNA molecule per two T cells was captured by template switching. Using deep sequencing normalized with unique cDNA molecular identifiers, the study measured how TCR beta repertoire diversity changes with age. The donors were split into four age groups: young (average around 15 years), middle-aged (roughly 40), aged (roughly 65) and long-lived (about 82). Donors of different ages were randomly distributed across sequencing lanes to avoid experimental bias. Two additional independent replicas of 1 million unique cDNA reads from the same blood draw were analyzed for two donors (one aged 18 to 30 and one aged 80 or older). The paper as a whole reports these results and caveats: Compared with the aged group, the long-lived group had more naive CD4+ T cells, fewer expanded clones and increased TCR diversity, a pattern suggesting age selection. Since profiling was done on bulk unsorted PBMCs, naive and antigen-experienced compartments could not be conclusively compared. Donor CMV infection status was unknown, potentially confounding age-related changes in expanded clonotypes. As age increased, observed TCR beta diversity per million T cells dropped in a roughly linear way, and a significant reduction was already evident by age 40. Estimates of total diversity from one million sequenced T cells were regarded as lower bounds and underestimates. A strong correlation was found between observed TCR beta diversity and the percentage of naive T cells measured by flow cytometry.

To prepare the library, 5' RACE was applied. Sequencing relied on an Illumina HiSeq 2500. A second about 7 to 11 cycle PCR used a sample-barcoded 5' primer and a J-beta primer mix. Each TCR beta cDNA molecule received a unique molecular identifier from a template-switch 5' adaptor carrying 12 random nucleotides. Each sample yielded at least 2.5 million CDR3-containing paired-end reads. The Mint cDNA synthesis kit, primed by a TRBC-specific oligonucleotide, was used to synthesize first-strand cDNA from all RNA. Following uracil-DNA glycosylase treatment, all cDNA underwent a first 18-cycle PCR with the universal primers M1SS and BC2_uni_R. Per the source publication's procedure: For normalization, 1 million high-quality reads were randomly selected from each sample, with every read carrying a distinct molecular identifier. Instead of being binned into consensus sequences, reads that shared molecular identifiers were thrown out. MiTCR, set to a Q25 quality threshold and the strictest error-elimination algorithm, was used for CDR3 identification, clonotype clustering and error correction. A nonparametric unseen species model with Euler transformation was used to estimate a lower bound on total TCR beta diversity. Through fastp at Q25 and MiXCR, TCRdb rebuilt clones from the public reads, retaining in-frame beta chains. Rows with a matching CDR3 protein are joined into one entry that keeps the most common DNA and genes. For this entry, the V and J calls and clone size follow TCRdb and not the study's own pipeline. The sample table lists nearly 1 million distinct CDR3 sequences, roughly 50% of them with a count of one. Together, the top ten hold roughly a fifth of the sample.

Concerning this clonotype: Its antigen has not been determined. No base quality values were provided; no much bigger clone lies one nucleotide off.

Donors were approximately 42 systemically healthy Caucasian individuals from Russia aged roughly 6 to 90 years. Each donor gave 8 to 10 milliliters of peripheral blood, collected into EDTA-treated Vacutainer tubes. PBMCs were isolated by Ficoll-Paque density-gradient centrifugation, with at least 6 million obtained per sample. Total RNA, at least 6 micrograms per sample, was extracted from PBMCs with Trizol reagent. For every donor, flow cytometry on a PBMC aliquot measured the percentage of naive CD45RAhigh/CD27high T cells. The specimen was blood. The source is a woman aged 55-75 years in good health.

The DNA sequence is TGCGCCAGCAGTTTTGACAGGGTGGACATTCAGTACTTC. This codes for CASSFDRVDIQYF. The V and J genes are TRBV5-1 and TRBJ2-4; TRBD1 fits 7 bases in the junction. For CDR1 and CDR2, the germline V gene lists SGHRS and YFSETQ. Spanning cysteine to phenylalanine, the CDR3 consists of 13 amino acids. Only the CDR3 part of the read is kept: 39 bases, read in frame from the first base. Unmatched junction bases come to 7, with V trimmed by 5 bases and J by 8 bases.